Listed here are 28 T cell receptor beta chains from one sample, sequenced in a study of human T cells and chemical hapten exposure (dated by TCRdb to the early 2020s). The library relied on RACE. Sequencing took place on a NextSeq 500. TCRdb trimmed the raw reads at Q25, called clones with MiXCR and kept productive beta chains. Rows with one shared CDR3 protein collapse into an entry with the most common genes and DNA. This sample gives approximately 370,000 distinct CDR3 sequences in total; around 5.5% of them show up just once. The biggest ten clones account for about 8.7% of the sample. The time point label corresponds to: pre-sensitization, week 0. The treatment or condition label, read with the paper, signifies: therapeutic diphenylcyclopropenone sensitization with weekly scalp DPC. Specimen: whole blood, collected in connection with sensitization to the hapten diphenylcyclopropenone (DPC). Receptors were obtained from a woman aged 18 to 35 with alopecia areata. Some clones in this sample may be carry-over from other donors' samples.

This clonotype has a handful of counts. The V call is TRBV20-1, the J call TRBJ1-5; 7 bases fit TRBD1. With 5 bases clipped from V and 8 bases from J, the junction kept 6 bases outside the gene matches. CDR1 and CDR2 from the germline V gene are DFQATT and SNEGSKA (reference sequence). This CDR3 is built from 12 residues. The CDR3 reads CSAVGDREPQHF. The CDR3 nucleotides are TGCAGTGCTGTTGGTGACAGGGAGCCCCAGCATTTT.

This clonotype was detected many times. CDR3 amino acids: CSAKERSYEQYF. DNA for the CDR3: TGCAGTGCTAAGGAACGGTCCTACGAGCAGTACTTC. This chain uses TRBV20-1 with TRBJ2-7, with unresolved D. Trimming cost V 4 bases and J 1 base, with 8 bases left between them. Germline CDR1 DFQATT, CDR2 SNEGSKA (reference sequence). The CDR3 covers 12 residues.

This clonotype was seen a handful of times. V usage is TRBV3-1 and J usage is TRBJ2-2; D gene unclear. V lost 4 bases, J lost 6 bases, and 12 bases lay in between. CDR1 and CDR2 from the germline V gene are LGHDT and YNNKEL (reference sequence). The CDR3 has 14 amino acids. CDR3 protein: CASSLPSRSGELFF. CDR3 nucleotide sequence: TGTGCCAGCAGCCTTCCCTCCCGGTCCGGGGAGCTGTTTTTT.

This clonotype was picked up many times. V gene TRBV6-6 combines with J gene TRBJ2-6, with a weak D call TRBD1 (6 bases). This CDR3 comprises 18 residues. Germline V gene lookup returns CDR1 MNHNY and CDR2 SVGAGI (reference sequence). The germline V and J ends were trimmed by 0 bases and 0 bases, with 12 bases remaining between them. CDR3 protein: CASSYSPGQVSGANVLTF. CDR3 DNA sequence: TGTGCCAGCAGTTACTCTCCGGGACAAGTCTCTGGGGCCAACGTCCTGACTTTC.

The CDR3 is CASRPLGQGADTQYF. In nucleotides, the CDR3 is TGTGCCAGCAGGCCCCTTGGACAGGGGGCAGATACGCAGTATTTT. This chain uses TRBV2 with TRBJ2-3; 10 bases are a match to TRBD1. Germline V lookup: CDR1 SNHLY, CDR2 FYNNEI. The CDR3 contains 15 residues. V lost 6 bases to trimming and J lost 4 bases; unmatched junction nucleotides: 7.

This clonotype was found many times. The rearrangement joins TRBV28 to TRBJ1-5, with 7 bases lining up with TRBD1. The trim removed 4 bases at V and 6 bases at J, leaving 9 bases unmatched. The CDR3 runs to 15 residues. Germline lookup yields CDR1 MDHEN and CDR2 SYDVKM. The CDR3 sequence: CASSYRGSVGQPQHF. The CDR3 DNA follows: TGTGCCAGCAGTTACAGGGGCAGTGTCGGTCAGCCCCAGCATTTT.

This chain joins TRBV13 and TRBJ1-3, with D hard to call. This CDR3 region has 15 residues. Germline loops: CDR1 PRHDT, CDR2 FYEKMQ (reference sequence). V shed 4 bases and J shed 0 bases, with 10 bases lying between them. The CDR3 DNA follows: TGTGCCAGCAGCTCGGCAACCAACTCTGGAAACACCATATATTTT. Its translation is CASSSATNSGNTIYF.

Only a few counts were recorded for this clonotype. The chain has TRBV9 and TRBJ1-2; D is unresolved. The CDR3 is 15 amino acids. Per germline, CDR1 SGDLS and CDR2 YYNGEE. V lost 3 bases, J lost 7 bases, and 19 bases lay in between. The CDR3 DNA is TGTGCCAGCAGCGAGCGAGAAGGGATCGGCTCTGGCTACACCTTC. This sequence encodes CASSEREGIGSGYTF.

This clonotype appeared many times. The chain links TRBV4-3 to TRBJ2-3; D not certain. The V end was cut by 1 base, the J end by 8 bases, with 4 bases between. Germline CDR1 reads LGHNA; CDR2 reads YSLEER. The CDR3 spans 11 residues. Here the CDR3 DNA reads TGCGCCAGCAGCCAAGGGACTACGCAGTATTTT. It encodes CASSQGTTQYF.

The table lists this clonotype with a few counts. CDR3 loop: CSARGLAVEQYF. In DNA, the CDR3 is TGCAGTGCTAGGGGACTAGCGGTCGAGCAGTACTTC. V gene TRBV20-1 combines with J gene TRBJ2-7, with 11 positions matching TRBD2. The CDR3 runs 12 residues. Per the germline V gene, CDR1 is DFQATT and CDR2 is SNEGSKA (reference sequence). Trimming removed 3 bases from V and 6 bases from J; junction bases left unmatched: 1.

The rearrangement uses TRBV3-1 and TRBJ1-2, with 7 bases lining up with TRBD1. Per germline, CDR1 LGHDT and CDR2 YNNKEL (reference sequence). CDR3 length equals 13 residues. The V and J ends lost 7 bases and 6 bases, in that order; junction bases with no gene match: 8. This CDR3 reads CASKQFDRDGYTF. CDR3 in DNA: TGTGCCAGCAAGCAATTCGACAGGGATGGCTACACCTTC.

At least ten counts were recorded for this clonotype. The J gene is TRBJ2-1, the V gene TRBV5-1; the D is unclear. Trimming pared 4 bases from V and 8 bases from J, leaving 16 bases between. Germline V gives CDR1 SGHRS, CDR2 YFSETQ. CDR3 length: 14 amino acids. The CDR3 region has the DNA TGCGCCAGCAGCCTACCCTTCGCGAAGGATGAGCAGTTCTTC. This codes for CASSLPFAKDEQFF. Variable domain in full (rest from reference TRBV5-1 and TRBJ2-1): KAGVTQTPRYLIKTRGQQVTLSCSPISGHRSVSWYQQTPGQGLQFLFEYFSETQRNKGNFPGRFSGRQFSNSRSEMNVSTLELGDSALYLCASSLPFAKDEQFFGPGTRLTVL.

V and J are TRBV15 and TRBJ1-6; D gene uncertain. V was pared by 0 bases and J by 5 bases, with 8 bases between. The CDR3 loop spans 15 amino acids. Germline values: CDR1 LNHNV, CDR2 YYDKDF (reference sequence). This CDR3 reads CATSRDRTDNSPLHF. The CDR3, as DNA: TGTGCCACCAGCAGAGATCGGACGGATAATTCACCCCTCCACTTT.

The genes are TRBV27 and TRBJ1-2; no clear D gene. The CDR3 length is 15 residues. V was trimmed by 0 bases and J by 4 bases, leaving 12 bases between them. Germline CDR1 and CDR2: MNHEY and SMNVEV (reference sequence). CDR3 protein: CASSLSYPASYGYTF. In nucleotides, the CDR3 is TGTGCCAGCAGTTTATCGTACCCAGCCAGCTATGGCTACACCTTC.

This clonotype was observed at least ten times. The chain combines TRBV6-6 with TRBJ1-1, with D uncertain. Trimming removed 2 bases at V and 7 bases at J, with 11 bases between. This CDR3 has 13 residues. Per the germline V gene, CDR1 is MNHNY and CDR2 is SVGAGI (reference sequence). This chain's CDR3 is CASSYRTEHEAFF. The CDR3 nucleotides are TGTGCCAGCAGTTACCGCACAGAACATGAAGCTTTCTTT.

This clonotype was seen repeatedly, ten times or more. The chain combines TRBV4-1 with TRBJ1-5, with no clear D. The CDR3 totals 15 residues. Germline CDR1 MGHRA, CDR2 YSYEKL. V lost 3 bases, J lost 2 bases, and 11 bases lay in between. The CDR3 DNA sequence: TGCGCCAGCAGCCAGGTATGGCAGGGCAATCAGCCCCAGCATTTT. It specifies CASSQVWQGNQPQHF.

The genes are TRBV3-1 and TRBJ2-1, with D hard to call. Trimming took 0 bases from V and 4 from J, leaving 16 bases between them. The CDR3 is 17 amino acids. The germline gives CDR1 LGHDT, CDR2 YNNKEL (reference sequence). The CDR3 spells CASSQDGPAEAYNEQFF. The CDR3 DNA reads as TGTGCCAGCAGCCAAGACGGTCCGGCCGAAGCTTACAATGAGCAGTTCTTC.

This clonotype came up many times. The gene calls are TRBV6-5 and TRBJ2-3; 13 bases map to TRBD2. The length of the CDR3 is 16 residues. V was pared by 3 bases and J by 4 bases, with 4 bases of the junction left unmatched. Germline CDR1 is MNHEY and CDR2 is SVGAGI. For the CDR3, the DNA is TGTGCCAGCAGTTATGGACTAGCGGGGGAGGCAGATACGCAGTATTTT. It specifies CASSYGLAGEADTQYF.

This clonotype was observed a handful of times. The chain has TRBV24-1 and TRBJ2-2, with 11 positions matching TRBD1. Germline CDR1 and CDR2: KGHDR and SFDVKD. The junction had 13 bases not matched to a gene; V was cut back by 6 bases and J by 2 bases. The CDR3 covers 19 residues. Written as DNA, the CDR3 is TGTGCCACCAGTACCCGCCCCCCAAGGACAGGGGGCAACACCGGGGAGCTGTTTTTT. The encoded protein is CATSTRPPRTGGNTGELFF.

This clonotype was recorded many times. The rearrangement uses TRBV12-3 or TRBV12-4 and TRBJ2-7; D not resolved. V was cut by 6 bases and J by 2 bases, with 14 bases left in between. This CDR3 is built from 14 residues. This chain's CDR3 is CASSRLDRAYEQYF. The CDR3 DNA sequence: TGTGCCAGCAGCCGTTTGGACCGAGCCTACGAGCAGTACTTC.

The rearrangement joins TRBV12-3 or TRBV12-4 to TRBJ2-3; D gene uncertain. This CDR3 has 15 residues. V lost 6 bases and J 3 bases, leaving 16 bases between the germline ends. For the CDR3, the DNA is TGTGCCAGCAGCCCGCTGGCCCGTCGGACAGATACGCAGTATTTT. This gives the protein CASSPLARRTDTQYF.

The chain links TRBV5-6 to TRBJ1-4; TRBD1 matches at 8 bases. Germline CDR1 SGHDT, CDR2 YYEEEE. J lost 0 bases, V lost 4 bases, and 5 bases had no gene match. The CDR3 covers 16 residues. CDR3 sequence: CASSGQGAATNEKLFF. CDR3 in DNA: TGTGCCAGCAGCGGTCAGGGGGCTGCAACTAATGAAAAACTGTTTTTT. Based on the CDR3 plus reference TRBV5-6 and TRBJ1-4, the full variable domain is DAGVTQSPTHLIKTRGQQVTLRCSPKSGHDTVSWYQQALGQGPQFIFQYYEEEERQRGNFPDRFSGHQFPNYSSELNVNALLLGDSALYLCASSGQGAATNEKLFFGSGTQLSVL.

The V gene is TRBV29-1, the J gene TRBJ1-1; D not certain. CDR1 is SQVTM, CDR2 ANQGSEA, per germline. V was clipped by 3 bases and J by 0 bases, with 14 bases between them. This CDR3 is built from 15 residues. This chain's CDR3 is CSVEVVRTVNTEAFF. CDR3 DNA sequence: TGCAGCGTTGAGGTCGTCAGGACGGTGAACACTGAAGCTTTCTTT.

Many counts were recorded for this clonotype. The chain couples TRBV11-3 to TRBJ2-1; no firm D call. Germline V CDR1 and CDR2: SGHNT, YENEEA. The CDR3 is 13 residues long. With 5 bases removed from V and 5 bases from J, the gap between germline ends came to 10 bases. The DNA for the CDR3 is TGTGCCAGCAGCCGAGAGGACCACAATGAGCAGTTCTTC. It codes for CASSREDHNEQFF. Looking up the rest from reference TRBV11-3 and TRBJ2-1 gives the full variable domain: EAGVVQSPRYKIIEKKQPVAFWCNPISGHNTLYWYLQNLGQGPELLIRYENEEAVDDSQLPKDRFSAERLKGVDSTLKIQPAELGDSAVYLCASSREDHNEQFFGPGTRLTVL.

This clonotype was counted many times. This chain links TRBV7-9 with TRBJ1-1; the D gene is possibly TRBD1 (5 bases). The germline CDR1 and CDR2 sequences are SEHNR and FQNEAQ (reference sequence). This CDR3 is built from 14 residues. The V end was cut by 1 base, the J end by 5 bases, with 11 bases between. CDR3 DNA: TGTGCCAGCAGCTTAGTTGGGGGGGAAACTGAAGCTTTCTTT. It specifies CASSLVGGETEAFF.

The chain is built from TRBV29-1 and TRBJ2-7, with 8 nucleotides matching TRBD1. The CDR3 extends over 15 amino acids. With V trimmed by 5 bases and J by 2 bases, 11 bases remained unmatched. Germline lookup yields CDR1 SQVTM and CDR2 ANQGSEA. CDR3 in DNA: TGCAGCGTTTATGGACAGGGCCTATTGACCTACGAGCAGTACTTC. Encoded protein: CSVYGQGLLTYEQYF.

This chain uses TRBV5-1 with TRBJ2-5; 7 positions agree with TRBD2. Germline V gene sequence: CDR1 SGHRS, CDR2 YFSETQ. The junction had 10 bases not matched to a gene; V was cut back by 4 bases and J by 1 base. This CDR3 has 16 residues. The CDR3, as DNA: TGCGCCAGCAGCCTAACCCCAGCGGGGCTCCAAGAGACCCAGTACTTC. Protein product: CASSLTPAGLQETQYF.

This clonotype came up a few times. The chain employs TRBV7-8 and TRBJ2-5; 8 bases are a match to TRBD1. From germline, CDR1 is SGHVS and CDR2 FQNEAQ. V shed 5 bases and J 2 bases; nucleotides not matched to a gene: 10. The CDR3 extends over 16 amino acids. The CDR3 sequence is CASSPLLRTGQETQYF. CDR3 coding DNA: TGTGCCAGCAGCCCACTCCTCCGGACAGGGCAAGAGACCCAGTACTTC. The whole variable domain, remainder taken from reference TRBV7-8 and TRBJ2-5, is GAGVSQSPRYKVAKRGQDVALRCDPISGHVSLFWYQQALGQGPEFLTYFQNEAQLDKSGLPSDRFFAERPEGSVSTLKIQRTQQEDSAVYLCASSPLLRTGQETQYFGPGTRLLVL.